The text below deals with one T cell receptor beta chain. Its antigen is not identified. They ran version v3.0 of the immunoSEQ assay at survey level. The method was immunoSEQ multiplex PCR; TCRdb's version includes in-frame clones alone and lacks a portion of them. This sample carries roughly 23,000 clones, around 86% of them seen once, and the ten largest clones take around 6.8%. This sample is part of a study of long-term antiretroviral therapy in people with HIV. Regarding the study as a whole: The study collected no data on ART adherence, viral resistance or therapy changes. Blood obtained between 2004 and 2017 may reflect older ART regimens.

V was clipped by 4 bases and J by 13 bases, with 17 bases between them. The V gene's germline CDR1 is SGHDT and CDR2 YYEEEE. The CDR3 is 12 residues long. The source material was unsorted PBMCs, sampled 1.8 years before starting antiretroviral therapy. This clonotype was obtained from a woman aged 30 to 39 with HIV. The gene calls are TRBV5-6 and TRBJ1-2; no firm D call. CDR3 residues: CASSQANGFITF. CDR3 DNA sequence: TGTGCCAGCAGCCAGGCGAATGGTTTTATCACCTTC.